A selection of T cell receptor beta chains follows, all from one sample in a study of blood T cell repertoires in COVID-19. Produced via immunoSEQ multiplex PCR; TCRdb's table is partial and in-frame only. Of some 240,000 clones detected, 70% to 90% appear once; the ten largest clones hold 2.4%. The specimen was peripheral blood. These TCRs come from a woman aged 70 to 79 with COVID-19, enrolled during active disease. Both conserved end residues are part of each CDR3. D genes are given only for firm matches. Rows give clone size only sometimes, using once, few, many, or a class for an expanded clone.

j_call: TRBJ2-3; d_call: TRBD2; v_call: TRBV24-1; clone_size: NA; cdr3_aa: CATSDTTGGLGDTQYF; cdr3_nt: TGTGCCACCAGTGACACTACGGGGGGTTTAGGAGATACGCAGTATTTT
j_call: TRBJ1-3; d_call: NA; v_call: TRBV3-1/TRBV3-2; clone_size: NA; cdr3_aa: CASSQAGSGNTIYF; cdr3_nt: TGTGCCAGCAGCCAAGCCGGTAGCGGAAACACCATATATTTT
j_call: TRBJ2-7; d_call: TRBD1; v_call: TRBV7-3; clone_size: NA; cdr3_aa: CASSPDWTGVNEQYF; cdr3_nt: TGTGCCAGCAGCCCGGATTGGACAGGGGTCAACGAGCAGTACTTC
j_call: TRBJ2-4; d_call: NA; v_call: TRBV7-9; clone_size: NA; cdr3_aa: CASSFEGGSRYF; cdr3_nt: TGTGCCAGCAGCTTCGAAGGCGGCAGTAGATACTTC
j_call: TRBJ1-5; d_call: NA; v_call: TRBV18; clone_size: NA; cdr3_aa: CASSPAGRGSGPQHF; cdr3_nt: TGTGCCAGCTCTCCCGCGGGACGGGGGTCCGGGCCCCAGCATTTT
j_call: TRBJ1-1; d_call: NA; v_call: TRBV9; clone_size: NA; cdr3_aa: CASSWGTSDTEAFF; cdr3_nt: TGTGCCAGCAGCTGGGGGACTTCAGACACTGAAGCTTTCTTT
j_call: TRBJ2-7; d_call: NA; v_call: TRBV7-2; clone_size: NA; cdr3_aa: CASSLVPESYEQYF; cdr3_nt: TGTGCCAGCAGCTTAGTTCCGGAGTCCTACGAGCAGTACTTC
j_call: TRBJ2-7; d_call: NA; v_call: TRBV18; clone_size: NA; cdr3_aa: CASSPIQAHEQYF; cdr3_nt: TGTGCCAGCTCACCTATTCAAGCCCACGAGCAGTACTTC
j_call: TRBJ2-7; d_call: NA; v_call: TRBV12-3/TRBV12-4; clone_size: NA; cdr3_aa: CASTLVPYEQYF; cdr3_nt: TGTGCCAGCACACTAGTGCCCTACGAGCAGTACTTC
j_call: TRBJ2-7; d_call: TRBD1; v_call: TRBV11-3; clone_size: NA; cdr3_aa: CASSLVRDRGGYEQYF; cdr3_nt: TGTGCCAGCAGCTTAGTTCGGGACAGGGGAGGATACGAGCAGTACTTC
j_call: TRBJ2-6; d_call: NA; v_call: TRBV9; clone_size: NA; cdr3_aa: CASSVGNRPSGANVLTF; cdr3_nt: TGTGCCAGCAGCGTAGGAAACAGGCCCTCTGGGGCCAACGTCCTGACTTTC
j_call: TRBJ2-1; d_call: TRBD2; v_call: TRBV29-1; clone_size: NA; cdr3_aa: CSVEGTSERTDEQFF; cdr3_nt: TGCAGCGTTGAAGGGACTAGCGAAAGAACGGATGAGCAGTTCTTC
j_call: TRBJ1-6; d_call: NA; v_call: TRBV7-8; clone_size: NA; cdr3_aa: CASSSSGASYNSPLHF; cdr3_nt: TGTGCCAGCAGCTCTTCAGGGGCATCCTATAATTCACCCCTCCACTTT
j_call: TRBJ2-5; d_call: TRBD1; v_call: TRBV11-3; clone_size: NA; cdr3_aa: CASSSRQGPETQYF; cdr3_nt: TGTGCCAGCAGCTCTCGACAGGGGCCAGAGACCCAGTACTTC
j_call: TRBJ1-2; d_call: NA; v_call: TRBV7-2; clone_size: NA; cdr3_aa: CASRPRAGPYGYTF; cdr3_nt: TGTGCCAGCAGACCCCGTGCGGGGCCCTATGGCTACACCTTC
j_call: TRBJ2-1; d_call: NA; v_call: TRBV11-3; clone_size: NA; cdr3_aa: CASSSGGRTRSYNEQFF; cdr3_nt: TGTGCCAGCAGCTCCGGGGGGCGAACTAGAAGCTACAATGAGCAGTTCTTC
j_call: TRBJ2-6; d_call: NA; v_call: TRBV11-2; clone_size: NA; cdr3_aa: CASSLAAGSGANVLTF; cdr3_nt: TGTGCCAGCAGCTTAGCGGCCGGGTCTGGGGCCAACGTCCTGACTTTC
j_call: TRBJ1-1; d_call: NA; v_call: TRBV4-3; clone_size: NA; cdr3_aa: CASSQVGQGSTEAFF; cdr3_nt: TGCGCCAGCAGCCAAGTGGGCCAGGGGAGCACTGAAGCTTTCTTT
j_call: TRBJ1-2; d_call: TRBD1; v_call: TRBV2; clone_size: NA; cdr3_aa: CASMGVTGNYGYTF; cdr3_nt: TGTGCCAGCATGGGGGTGACAGGGAACTATGGCTACACCTTC
j_call: TRBJ1-3; d_call: TRBD1; v_call: TRBV20-1; clone_size: NA; cdr3_aa: CSASGQAGGNTIYF; cdr3_nt: TGCAGTGCTAGTGGACAGGCCGGAGGAAACACCATATATTTT
j_call: TRBJ2-1; d_call: TRBD2; v_call: TRBV5-1; clone_size: NA; cdr3_aa: CASRVEREYYEQFF; cdr3_nt: TGCGCCAGCAGGGTGGAGCGGGAGTATTATGAGCAGTTCTTC
j_call: TRBJ1-4; d_call: NA; v_call: TRBV6-6; clone_size: NA; cdr3_aa: CASSQEEKLFF; cdr3_nt: TGTGCCAGCAGCCAGGAAGAAAAACTGTTTTTT
j_call: TRBJ1-4; d_call: TRBD1; v_call: TRBV7-8; clone_size: NA; cdr3_aa: CASSLRNRQGAEKLFF; cdr3_nt: TGTGCCAGCAGCCTCCGCAACCGACAGGGAGCTGAAAAACTGTTTTTT
j_call: TRBJ1-6; d_call: NA; v_call: TRBV6-6; clone_size: NA; cdr3_aa: CASSYLGGINSPLHF; cdr3_nt: TGTGCCAGCAGTTACCTGGGGGGAATTAATTCACCCCTCCACTTT
j_call: TRBJ1-1; d_call: NA; v_call: TRBV12-5; clone_size: NA; cdr3_aa: CASGLGTDYTEAFF; cdr3_nt: TGTGCTAGTGGTTTGGGGACAGACTATACTGAAGCTTTCTTT
j_call: TRBJ1-6; d_call: NA; v_call: TRBV7-2; clone_size: NA; cdr3_aa: CASSLDRVTYNSPLHF; cdr3_nt: TGTGCCAGCAGCTTAGACAGGGTTACCTATAATTCACCCCTCCACTTT
j_call: TRBJ1-3; d_call: NA; v_call: TRBV19; clone_size: NA; cdr3_aa: CASKSTPRGLRSGNTIYF; cdr3_nt: TGTGCCAGCAAAAGTACCCCGCGAGGGCTCCGCTCTGGAAACACCATATATTTT
j_call: TRBJ1-6; d_call: NA; v_call: TRBV21-1; clone_size: once; cdr3_aa: CASSIRTGYNSPLHF; cdr3_nt: TGTGCCAGCAGCATTAGGACAGGCTATAATTCACCCCTCCACTTT
j_call: TRBJ2-1; d_call: TRBD1; v_call: TRBV11-3; clone_size: NA; cdr3_aa: CASSSQGALDNEQFF; cdr3_nt: TGTGCCAGCAGCTCACAGGGGGCTCTGGACAATGAGCAGTTCTTC
j_call: TRBJ1-1; d_call: NA; v_call: TRBV29-1; clone_size: NA; cdr3_aa: CSARGGTEAFF; cdr3_nt: TGCAGCGCTCGGGGGGGCACTGAAGCTTTCTTT
j_call: TRBJ2-1; d_call: TRBD1; v_call: TRBV5-1; clone_size: NA; cdr3_aa: CASSLGQVNNEQFF; cdr3_nt: TGCGCCAGCAGCCTGGGACAGGTTAACAATGAGCAGTTCTTC
j_call: TRBJ1-1; d_call: NA; v_call: TRBV2; clone_size: NA; cdr3_aa: CASSLDKTEAFF; cdr3_nt: TGTGCCAGCAGCCTCGACAAAACTGAAGCTTTCTTT
j_call: TRBJ1-1; d_call: NA; v_call: TRBV5-6; clone_size: NA; cdr3_aa: CASSLVMDTLEAFF; cdr3_nt: TGTGCCAGCAGCTTGGTAATGGACACACTTGAAGCTTTCTTT
j_call: TRBJ2-7; d_call: TRBD1; v_call: TRBV7-3; clone_size: NA; cdr3_aa: CASSQSPGGGYEQYF; cdr3_nt: TGTGCCAGCAGCCAATCCCCAGGGGGCGGCTACGAGCAGTACTTC
j_call: TRBJ1-3; d_call: NA; v_call: TRBV5-6; clone_size: NA; cdr3_aa: CASRRERGNTIYF; cdr3_nt: TGTGCCAGCAGGAGGGAACGTGGAAACACCATATATTTT
j_call: TRBJ1-5; d_call: NA; v_call: TRBV18; clone_size: NA; cdr3_aa: CASSPRTDNQPQHF; cdr3_nt: TGTGCCAGCTCACCAAGGACAGACAATCAGCCCCAGCATTTT
j_call: TRBJ1-3; d_call: NA; v_call: TRBV4-2; clone_size: NA; cdr3_aa: CASSHNRERFSGNTIYF; cdr3_nt: TGTGCCAGCAGCCACAACAGGGAACGCTTCTCTGGAAACACCATATATTTT